This TCR beta chain was identified during a study of control samples from healthy donors and cancer patients. The CDR3 runs to 15 residues. Germline V gene data show CDR1 as SGHAT and CDR2 as FQNNGV. V was shortened by 0 bases and J by 5 bases, with 14 bases between the two germline ends. Sequencing used immunoSEQ multiplex PCR; TCRdb keeps in-frame clones, though not all of them. The top ten clones hold under 7.5% of a sample with roughly 84,000 clones, about nine tenths of them seen once. What was sequenced was blood. The receptor was isolated from a middle-aged man in good health. The J gene is TRBJ2-7, the V gene TRBV11-2, with D maybe TRBD2 (6 bases). The CDR3 protein is CASSLETGGVHEQYF. Here the CDR3 DNA reads TGTGCCAGCAGCTTAGAAACCGGCGGGGTGCACGAGCAGTACTTC.